The TCR gamma chain under discussion was sequenced for a study of Vδ1+ human thymocytes. This clone was picked up a small number of times. No antigen is known for it. Germline V gene lookup returns CDR1 VENAVY and CDR2 YDSYNSRV. The J segment lost 0 bases and the V segment lost 4 bases, leaving 6 bases of the junction unmatched. The CDR3 extends over 14 amino acids. The template was reverse-transcribed extracted RNA. CDR3 amplicons came from multiplex PCR with pooled V-gene forward and constant-region reverse primers. TCRdb re-identified clones in the multiplex PCR reads via CATT. This sample carries about 36,000 gamma-chain clones, around 20% of them seen once, and the ten largest clones take about 2%. Study-wide findings and caveats: Thymic TRG and TRD repertoires appeared highly polyclonal.

The sample taken for sequencing was Vdelta1+ gamma-delta thymocytes from the thymus. Subset denoted: FACS-sorted CD3+ TCRalphabeta- TCRVdelta1+ TCRVdelta2- thymocytes. V usage is TRGV8 and J usage is TRGJ1 or TRGJ2. This clonotype was sampled from a girl in the first two years of life who had congenital heart surgery. CDR3: CATWEHVNYYKKLF. The CDR3 nucleotides read TGTGCCACCTGGGAGCACGTGAATTATTATAAGAAACTCTTT.